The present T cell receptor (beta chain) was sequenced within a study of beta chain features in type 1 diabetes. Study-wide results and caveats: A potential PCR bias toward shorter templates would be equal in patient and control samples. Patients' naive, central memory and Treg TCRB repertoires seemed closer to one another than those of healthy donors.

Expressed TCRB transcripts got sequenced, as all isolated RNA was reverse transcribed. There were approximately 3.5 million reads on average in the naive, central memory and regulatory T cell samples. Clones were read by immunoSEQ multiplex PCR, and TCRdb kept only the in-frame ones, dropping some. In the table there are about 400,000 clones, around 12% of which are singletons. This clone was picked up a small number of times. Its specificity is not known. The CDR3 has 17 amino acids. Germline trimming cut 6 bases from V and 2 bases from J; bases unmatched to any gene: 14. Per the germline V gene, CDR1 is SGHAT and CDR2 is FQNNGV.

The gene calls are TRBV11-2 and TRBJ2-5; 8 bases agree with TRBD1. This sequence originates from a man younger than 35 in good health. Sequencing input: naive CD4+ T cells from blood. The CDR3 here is CASRSDWTGTVQETQYF. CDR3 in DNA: TGTGCCAGCAGATCAGATTGGACAGGGACCGTTCAAGAGACCCAGTACTTC.